This is a list of T cell receptor beta chains from one sample in a study of blood T cell repertoires in COVID-19. Clones were sequenced by immunoSEQ multiplex PCR, and TCRdb holds only the in-frame ones, with some missing. The data show about 140,000 clones, around 83% seen once. The sample comprised peripheral blood. The receptor set was obtained from a woman aged 60 to 75 with acute or convalescent COVID-19. The CDR3 runs from the conserved cysteine through the conserved F or W. A D gene is named only where the DNA matches it firmly. Where a row states a size, it is once, few, many or the class of an expanded clone; other rows omit it.

v_call: TRBV4-1
clone_size: NA
cdr3_length: 14
j_call: TRBJ1-6
d_call: NA
cdr3_aa: CASSQEQGNSPLHF
cdr3_nt: TGCGCCAGCAGCCAAGAGCAGGGGAATTCACCCCTCCACTTT

v_call: TRBV27
clone_size: NA
cdr3_length: 14
j_call: TRBJ2-5
d_call: TRBD1
cdr3_aa: CASSRRDRVETQYF
cdr3_nt: TGTGCCAGCAGTCGAAGGGACAGGGTAGAGACCCAGTACTTC

v_call: TRBV27
clone_size: NA
cdr3_length: 17
j_call: TRBJ1-2
d_call: TRBD1
cdr3_aa: CASSYTPDRGRTYGYTF
cdr3_nt: TGTGCCAGCAGCTATACCCCCGACAGGGGGCGGACCTATGGCTACACCTTC

v_call: TRBV7-3
clone_size: NA
cdr3_length: 15
j_call: TRBJ1-5
d_call: NA
cdr3_aa: CASSLTGGLGQPQHF
cdr3_nt: TGTGCCAGCAGCTTAACAGGGGGACTAGGACAGCCCCAGCATTTT

v_call: TRBV11-2
clone_size: NA
cdr3_length: 12
j_call: TRBJ2-5
d_call: NA
cdr3_aa: CASSPLSETQYF
cdr3_nt: TGTGCCAGCAGCCCCCTGAGTGAGACCCAGTACTTC

v_call: TRBV3-1/TRBV3-2
clone_size: once
cdr3_length: 15
j_call: TRBJ1-6
d_call: NA
cdr3_aa: CASSHLSVYNSPLHF
cdr3_nt: TGTGCCAGCAGCCACCTCTCCGTCTATAATTCACCCCTCCACTTT

v_call: TRBV29-1
clone_size: NA
cdr3_length: 14
j_call: TRBJ2-1
d_call: TRBD1
cdr3_aa: CSVEDFQGANEQFF
cdr3_nt: TGCAGCGTTGAAGATTTTCAGGGGGCAAATGAGCAGTTCTTC

v_call: TRBV29-1
clone_size: once
cdr3_length: 12
j_call: TRBJ1-2
d_call: TRBD1
cdr3_aa: CSVPDRGDGYTF
cdr3_nt: TGCAGCGTTCCGGACAGGGGTGACGGCTACACCTTC

v_call: TRBV4-3
clone_size: NA
cdr3_length: 16
j_call: TRBJ2-5
d_call: NA
cdr3_aa: CASSQDSSGRRETQYF
cdr3_nt: TGCGCCAGCAGCCAAGATTCGAGCGGGCGTAGAGAGACCCAGTACTTC

v_call: TRBV28
clone_size: NA
cdr3_length: 11
j_call: TRBJ1-2
d_call: NA
cdr3_aa: CAGDTGYGYTF
cdr3_nt: TGTGCCGGGGACACGGGCTATGGCTACACCTTC

v_call: TRBV11-3
clone_size: NA
cdr3_length: 14
j_call: TRBJ2-7
d_call: NA
cdr3_aa: CASSLAGTTYEQYF
cdr3_nt: TGTGCCAGCAGCTTAGCCGGGACAACCTACGAGCAGTACTTC

v_call: TRBV27
clone_size: once
cdr3_length: 16
j_call: TRBJ2-7
d_call: TRBD1
cdr3_aa: CASSQNRGLSSYEQYF
cdr3_nt: TGTGCCAGCAGTCAAAACAGGGGGCTGAGCTCCTACGAGCAGTACTTC

v_call: TRBV6-5
clone_size: few
cdr3_length: 15
j_call: TRBJ1-5
d_call: NA
cdr3_aa: CASSYGVNSNQPQHF
cdr3_nt: TGTGCCAGCAGTTATGGAGTCAATAGCAATCAGCCCCAGCATTTT

v_call: TRBV3-1/TRBV3-2
clone_size: NA
cdr3_length: 18
j_call: TRBJ1-4
d_call: TRBD1
cdr3_aa: CASSRGDRGRRTTEKLFF
cdr3_nt: TGTGCCAGCAGCCGCGGGGACAGGGGGCGCCGGACTACTGAAAAACTGTTTTTT

v_call: TRBV19
clone_size: NA
cdr3_length: 17
j_call: TRBJ2-1
d_call: TRBD2
cdr3_aa: CASRPPGRGRGTDEQFF
cdr3_nt: TGTGCCAGTAGGCCTCCAGGGAGGGGAAGAGGGACGGATGAGCAGTTCTTC

v_call: TRBV27
clone_size: NA
cdr3_length: 18
j_call: TRBJ2-1
d_call: TRBD2
cdr3_aa: CASSYGLGAGEDHNEQFF
cdr3_nt: TGTGCCAGCAGTTATGGGCTGGGAGCGGGGGAGGACCACAATGAGCAGTTCTTC

v_call: TRBV30
clone_size: NA
cdr3_length: 15
j_call: TRBJ1-4
d_call: NA
cdr3_aa: CAWSGEGATNEKLFF
cdr3_nt: TGTGCCTGGAGTGGGGAGGGGGCAACTAATGAAAAACTGTTTTTT

v_call: TRBV12-3/TRBV12-4
clone_size: NA
cdr3_length: 13
j_call: TRBJ1-6
d_call: NA
cdr3_aa: CASSLQGNSPLHF
cdr3_nt: TGTGCCAGCAGTTTACAGGGAAATTCACCCCTCCACTTT

v_call: TRBV5-1
clone_size: NA
cdr3_length: 15
j_call: TRBJ1-3
d_call: NA
cdr3_aa: CASSLGQGTGNTIYF
cdr3_nt: TGCGCCAGCAGCTTGGGGCAGGGGACTGGAAACACCATATATTTT

v_call: TRBV25-1
clone_size: once
cdr3_length: 15
j_call: TRBJ1-4
d_call: NA
cdr3_aa: CASSARPSTNEKLFF
cdr3_nt: TGTGCCAGCAGTGCTAGGCCCTCAACTAATGAAAAACTGTTTTTT

v_call: TRBV7-9
clone_size: few
cdr3_length: 11
j_call: TRBJ2-3
d_call: NA
cdr3_aa: CASSPRGAQYF
cdr3_nt: TGTGCCAGCAGCCCCAGGGGGGCGCAGTATTTT

v_call: TRBV7-3
clone_size: NA
cdr3_length: 15
j_call: TRBJ2-1
d_call: TRBD2
cdr3_aa: CASSISGGFNNEQFF
cdr3_nt: TGTGCCAGCAGCATTAGCGGGGGATTTAACAATGAGCAGTTCTTC

v_call: TRBV28
clone_size: NA
cdr3_length: 14
j_call: TRBJ2-1
d_call: TRBD2
cdr3_aa: CASSPAGGYNEQFF
cdr3_nt: TGTGCCAGCAGCCCAGCGGGGGGTTATAATGAGCAGTTCTTC

v_call: TRBV19
clone_size: few
cdr3_length: 15
j_call: TRBJ1-5
d_call: NA
cdr3_aa: CASNIDRRSNQPQHF
cdr3_nt: TGTGCCAGTAATATAGACAGGAGGAGCAATCAGCCCCAGCATTTT

v_call: TRBV2
clone_size: NA
cdr3_length: 15
j_call: TRBJ2-1
d_call: TRBD2
cdr3_aa: CASSLFTSGGNEQFF
cdr3_nt: TGTGCCAGCAGTCTTTTTACTAGCGGGGGTAATGAGCAGTTCTTC

v_call: TRBV11-2
clone_size: NA
cdr3_length: 19
j_call: TRBJ2-3
d_call: NA
cdr3_aa: CASSSKGPRTLRLGGTQYF
cdr3_nt: TGTGCCAGCAGCTCTAAGGGGCCCAGGACCTTAAGGTTAGGGGGTACGCAGTATTTT

v_call: TRBV29-1
clone_size: NA
cdr3_length: 13
j_call: TRBJ2-1
d_call: TRBD2
cdr3_aa: CSVSGGAWDEQFF
cdr3_nt: TGCAGCGTCAGCGGGGGGGCTTGGGATGAGCAGTTCTTC

v_call: TRBV28
clone_size: NA
cdr3_length: 15
j_call: TRBJ1-6
d_call: TRBD1
cdr3_aa: CASSGQGTRGSPLHF
cdr3_nt: TGTGCCAGCAGCGGACAGGGGACGCGGGGTTCACCCCTCCACTTT

v_call: TRBV2
clone_size: NA
cdr3_length: 14
j_call: TRBJ1-2
d_call: NA
cdr3_aa: CASSDAGGLYGYTF
cdr3_nt: TGTGCCAGCAGTGATGCAGGTGGTCTGTATGGCTACACCTTC

v_call: TRBV11-3
clone_size: once
cdr3_length: 16
j_call: TRBJ1-3
d_call: NA
cdr3_aa: CASSSRVGLKGNTIYF
cdr3_nt: TGTGCCAGCAGCTCAAGGGTGGGGCTGAAAGGAAACACCATATATTTT

v_call: TRBV7-9
clone_size: NA
cdr3_length: 14
j_call: TRBJ2-2
d_call: NA
cdr3_aa: CASSSGMRTGELFF
cdr3_nt: TGTGCCAGCAGCTCAGGGATGCGAACCGGGGAGCTGTTTTTT

v_call: TRBV10-3
clone_size: once
cdr3_length: 11
j_call: TRBJ2-1
d_call: NA
cdr3_aa: CAIKGGNEQFF
cdr3_nt: TGTGCCATCAAAGGCGGCAATGAGCAGTTCTTC

v_call: TRBV11-2
clone_size: NA
cdr3_length: 15
j_call: TRBJ1-2
d_call: NA
cdr3_aa: CASSPGTERDYGYTF
cdr3_nt: TGTGCCAGCAGCCCTGGGACGGAGCGGGACTATGGCTACACCTTC

v_call: TRBV29-1
clone_size: NA
cdr3_length: 13
j_call: TRBJ1-3
d_call: NA
cdr3_aa: CSATGNPGNTIYF
cdr3_nt: TGCAGCGCAACAGGGAACCCTGGAAACACCATATATTTT

v_call: TRBV2
clone_size: NA
cdr3_length: 12
j_call: TRBJ1-2
d_call: NA
cdr3_aa: CASRQGRIGYTF
cdr3_nt: TGTGCCAGCAGACAGGGTAGGATAGGCTACACCTTC

v_call: TRBV7-8
clone_size: NA
cdr3_length: 17
j_call: TRBJ2-3
d_call: NA
cdr3_aa: CASSRGATSHLTDTQYF
cdr3_nt: TGTGCCAGCAGCAGGGGTGCGACAAGCCACTTGACAGATACGCAGTATTTT

v_call: TRBV7-3
clone_size: NA
cdr3_length: 12
j_call: TRBJ2-1
d_call: NA
cdr3_aa: CASSLQGNEQFF
cdr3_nt: TGTGCCAGCAGCTTACAGGGTAATGAGCAGTTCTTC

v_call: TRBV3-1/TRBV3-2
clone_size: NA
cdr3_length: 15
j_call: TRBJ2-7
d_call: NA
cdr3_aa: CASSQRTSGFHEQYF
cdr3_nt: TGTGCCAGCAGCCAGAGGACATCAGGGTTCCACGAGCAGTACTTC

v_call: TRBV30
clone_size: NA
cdr3_length: 12
j_call: TRBJ1-4
d_call: NA
cdr3_aa: CAWSRGNEKLFF
cdr3_nt: TGTGCCTGGAGTCGGGGGAATGAAAAACTGTTTTTT

v_call: TRBV28
clone_size: NA
cdr3_length: 12
j_call: TRBJ2-7
d_call: TRBD1
cdr3_aa: CASRPAGQGKYF
cdr3_nt: TGTGCCAGCAGACCAGCAGGACAGGGGAAGTACTTC

v_call: TRBV19
clone_size: NA
cdr3_length: 14
j_call: TRBJ1-6
d_call: TRBD1
cdr3_aa: CASSPGTGNSPLHF
cdr3_nt: TGTGCCAGTTCCCCCGGGACAGGGAATTCACCCCTCCACTTT

v_call: TRBV28
clone_size: NA
cdr3_length: 13
j_call: TRBJ1-4
d_call: NA
cdr3_aa: CATTSVINEKLFF
cdr3_nt: TGTGCCACCACGTCGGTGATCAACGAAAAACTGTTTTTT

v_call: TRBV10-1
clone_size: NA
cdr3_length: 13
j_call: TRBJ1-1
d_call: TRBD1
cdr3_aa: CASSATGAPEAFF
cdr3_nt: TGCGCCAGCAGCGCGACAGGGGCCCCTGAAGCTTTCTTT

v_call: TRBV29-1
clone_size: once
cdr3_length: 12
j_call: TRBJ1-2
d_call: TRBD1
cdr3_aa: CSVRQGGYGYTF
cdr3_nt: TGCAGCGTTCGACAGGGGGGCTATGGCTACACCTTC

v_call: TRBV19
clone_size: once
cdr3_length: 17
j_call: TRBJ1-6
d_call: NA
cdr3_aa: CASSIRGRGLNNSPLHF
cdr3_nt: TGTGCCAGTAGTATACGTGGCCGAGGGCTAAATAATTCACCCCTCCATTTT

v_call: TRBV2
clone_size: NA
cdr3_length: 14
j_call: TRBJ1-1
d_call: NA
cdr3_aa: CASRLPRVNTEAFF
cdr3_nt: TGTGCCAGCAGGCTGCCGCGGGTGAACACTGAAGCTTTCTTT

v_call: TRBV11-2
clone_size: NA
cdr3_length: 14
j_call: TRBJ2-1
d_call: NA
cdr3_aa: CASSLRGVYNEQFF
cdr3_nt: TGTGCCAGCAGCTTGCGGGGCGTCTACAATGAGCAGTTCTTC

v_call: TRBV11-3
clone_size: NA
cdr3_length: 16
j_call: TRBJ1-3
d_call: TRBD1
cdr3_aa: CASSLTQGANGNTIYF
cdr3_nt: TGTGCCAGCAGCTTGACTCAGGGGGCAAATGGAAACACCATATATTTT

v_call: TRBV5-1
clone_size: NA
cdr3_length: 12
j_call: TRBJ1-2
d_call: NA
cdr3_aa: CASSSNRNGYTF
cdr3_nt: TGCGCCAGCAGCTCAAACAGGAACGGCTACACCTTC

v_call: TRBV28
clone_size: NA
cdr3_length: 15
j_call: TRBJ2-1
d_call: TRBD2
cdr3_aa: CASSLSGGAYNEQFF
cdr3_nt: TGTGCCAGCAGTTTAAGCGGGGGGGCCTACAATGAGCAGTTCTTC

v_call: TRBV20-1
clone_size: once
cdr3_length: 12
j_call: TRBJ1-5
d_call: NA
cdr3_aa: CSASGYNQPQHF
cdr3_nt: TGCAGTGCAAGTGGCTATAATCAGCCCCAGCATTTT

v_call: TRBV11-2
clone_size: NA
cdr3_length: 18
j_call: TRBJ2-1
d_call: TRBD2
cdr3_aa: CASSPPGRGGFPYNEQFF
cdr3_nt: TGTGCCAGCAGCCCCCCAGGGCGGGGGGGATTTCCCTACAATGAGCAGTTCTTC

v_call: TRBV27
clone_size: NA
cdr3_length: 13
j_call: TRBJ2-7
d_call: TRBD1
cdr3_aa: CASMGQGFYEQYF
cdr3_nt: TGTGCCAGCATGGGACAGGGGTTCTACGAGCAGTACTTC

v_call: TRBV7-9
clone_size: NA
cdr3_length: 14
j_call: TRBJ2-7
d_call: NA
cdr3_aa: CASSLGAPNYEQYF
cdr3_nt: TGTGCCAGCAGCTTAGGGGCCCCCAACTACGAGCAGTACTTC

v_call: TRBV5-1
clone_size: NA
cdr3_length: 14
j_call: TRBJ2-3
d_call: TRBD2
cdr3_aa: CASTLAGGADTQYF
cdr3_nt: TGCGCCAGCACTCTAGCGGGGGGGGCAGATACGCAGTATTTT

v_call: TRBV6-2/TRBV6-3
clone_size: once
cdr3_length: 17
j_call: TRBJ1-2
d_call: TRBD1
cdr3_aa: CASSPRGGQGRNYGYTF
cdr3_nt: TGTGCCAGCAGTCCCCGGGGGGGACAGGGACGGAACTATGGCTACACCTTC

v_call: TRBV4-1
clone_size: NA
cdr3_length: 16
j_call: TRBJ1-5
d_call: TRBD1
cdr3_aa: CASSQGVQGQNQPQHF
cdr3_nt: TGCGCCAGCAGCCAAGGGGTACAGGGGCAAAATCAGCCCCAGCATTTT